Shown below are 9 T cell receptor beta chains from a single sample sequenced in a study of T cell changes during pregnancy in multiple sclerosis. The protocol was immunoSEQ multiplex PCR, while the TCRdb copy is restricted to in-frame clones and leaves out a portion. The sample shows about 60,000 clones, almost 97% of them seen only once. The sample was CD8+ T cells from peripheral blood mononuclear cells, taken after pregnancy. All receptors derive from a female donor with multiple sclerosis, enrolled in a pregnancy study.

This chain connects TRBV27 to TRBJ2-2; D ambiguous. Trimming cost V 6 bases and J 1 base, with 6 bases left between them. CDR3 size: 13 residues. Germline V lookup: CDR1 MNHEY, CDR2 SMNVEV (reference sequence). The DNA for the CDR3 is TGTGCCAGCAGCGCAGTGAACACCGGGGAGCTGTTTTTT. It translates to CASSAVNTGELFF.

This chain links TRBV27 with TRBJ1-5, with 7 bases lining up with TRBD1. The ends lost 6 bases at V and 6 bases at J; junction bases unmatched: 5. The germline V gene has CDR1 MNHEY and CDR2 SMNVEV (reference sequence). This CDR3 spans 13 amino acids. Here the CDR3 reads CASRETGSQPQHF. Written as DNA, the CDR3 is TGTGCCAGCAGAGAGACAGGGAGTCAGCCCCAGCATTTT.

The gene calls are TRBV27 and TRBJ2-2; 9 bases map to TRBD2. CDR3 length: 15 residues. CDR1 MNHEY and CDR2 SMNVEV come from the germline V gene (reference sequence). V lost 5 bases to trimming and J lost 4 bases; unmatched junction nucleotides: 5. The CDR3 protein is CASSRGLAGTGELFF. The CDR3, as DNA: TGTGCCAGCAGTCGGGGACTAGCAGGCACCGGGGAGCTGTTTTTT.

The chain employs TRBV2 and TRBJ2-7; D is possibly TRBD2 (6 bases). Germline loops: CDR1 SNHLY, CDR2 FYNNEI. There are 16 residues in the CDR3. Trimming removed 4 bases at V and 4 bases at J, with 20 bases between. The CDR3 loop reads CASSAIGTVGGYEQYF. DNA of the CDR3: TGTGCCAGCAGTGCGATCGGGACGGTGGGGGGTTACGAGCAGTACTTC.

Points on this clone: Different DNA sequences within this sample yield the same CDR3. This chain links TRBV27 with TRBJ2-1; 8 bases fit TRBD2. CDR1 and CDR2 from the germline V gene are MNHEY and SMNVEV (reference sequence). This CDR3 spans 14 amino acids. V trimming: 6 bases; J trimming: 0 bases; junction bases outside the gene matches: 1. The CDR3: CASSSGGSYNEQFF. The CDR3 DNA reads TGTGCCAGCAGCAGCGGGGGCTCCTACAATGAGCAGTTCTTC.

The chain recombines TRBV11-2 with TRBJ1-2; maybe TRBD1 (5 bases). V dropped 5 bases and J dropped 3 bases, with 13 bases sitting between them. The CDR3 consists of 14 residues. CDR1 SGHAT and CDR2 FQNNGV come from the germline V gene. CDR3: CASSHPGGDYGYTF. The CDR3 nucleotides read TGTGCCAGCAGCCATCCGGGAGGGGACTATGGCTACACCTTC. Based on the CDR3 plus reference TRBV11-2 and TRBJ1-2, the full variable domain is EAGVAQSPRYKIIEKRQSVAFWCNPISGHATLYWYQQILGQGPKLLIQFQNNGVVDDSQLPKDRFSAERLKGVDSTLKIQPAKLEDSAVYLCASSHPGGDYGYTFGSGTRLTVV.

J is TRBJ2-1 and V is TRBV2, with D perhaps TRBD2 (6 bases). With 11 bases removed from V and 10 bases from J, the gap between germline ends came to 15 bases. This CDR3 is 11 amino acids long. Germline V CDR1 and CDR2: SNHLY, FYNNEI. DNA of the CDR3: TGTGCCCTCGGAGAGCGGGTCGAGCAGTTCTTC. Amino acid sequence: CALGERVEQFF.

V usage is TRBV6-1 and J usage is TRBJ2-7, with TRBD2 as a possible D gene (6 bases). The V and J ends lost 2 bases and 5 bases respectively, with 16 bases between them. This CDR3 has 15 residues. Germline loops: CDR1 MNHNS, CDR2 SASEGT. This CDR3 reads CASSEMGGGPHEQYF. In DNA, the CDR3 is TGTGCCAGCAGTGAAATGGGAGGTGGCCCCCACGAGCAGTACTTC.

The chain couples TRBV9 to TRBJ2-1; 7 bases are shared with TRBD1. V lost 0 bases to trimming and J lost 8 bases; unmatched junction nucleotides: 8. This CDR3 spans 15 amino acids. Germline CDR1 is SGDLS and CDR2 is YYNGEE. As DNA, the CDR3 is TGTGCCAGCAGCGTAGTAGCCATCAGGGGGTATGAGCAGTTCTTC. This encodes CASSVVAIRGYEQFF.